Sequencing of this T cell receptor (beta chain) was carried out in a study of T cell responses to AZD1222 COVID-19 vaccine. The assay was immunoSEQ multiplex PCR, and TCRdb's table has in-frame clones only and misses some. The sample yields 170,000 or so clones, 85% to 95% seen once. CDR3 size: 16 residues. The gene calls are TRBV21-1 and TRBJ1-1; the table's D call TRBD1 went unverified against the DNA. TRBV21-1 is a known pseudogene. This TCR derives from an adult in good health. The sequencing here drew on peripheral blood, taken on day 0 of AZD1222 vaccination. CDR3 amino acids: CASSKDHGQGPTEAFF. Written as DNA, the CDR3 is TGTGCCAGCAGCAAAGATCACGGACAGGGACCCACTGAAGCTTTCTTT.